Presented here are 3 T cell receptor beta chains from one specimen sequenced in a study of blood T cell repertoires in COVID-19. TCRdb keeps only in-frame clones here, not all; method: immunoSEQ multiplex PCR. The sample includes some 220,000 clones, over 75% seen only once; the top ten take over 10%. Material: peripheral blood. These receptors came from a human donor in a cohort sampled during active COVID-19.

This chain joins TRBV7-2 and TRBJ2-7; D is ambiguous. The CDR3 has 15 residues. The germline V and J ends were trimmed by 5 bases and 2 bases, with 16 bases remaining between them. Per the germline V gene, CDR1 is SGHTA and CDR2 is FQGNSA. The CDR3 sequence: CASSPRYGPAYEQYF. The CDR3 bases are TGTGCCAGCAGCCCTCGGTACGGTCCCGCCTACGAGCAGTACTTC.

The chain links TRBV6-2 or TRBV6-3 to TRBJ2-1; perhaps TRBD2 as D (5 bases). V lost 1 base to trimming and J lost 3 bases, with 7 bases between them. The CDR3 totals 14 residues. Per germline, CDR1 MNHEY and CDR2 SVGEGT. The CDR3: CASSYWSGYNEQFF. In DNA form, the CDR3 reads TGTGCCAGCAGTTACTGGAGCGGCTACAATGAGCAGTTCTTC.

This clone has a handful of counts. The gene calls are TRBV5-6 and TRBJ1-3; D unclear. V lost 0 bases and J lost 9, with 13 bases in between. This CDR3 is 14 amino acids long. Germline CDR1 is SGHDT and CDR2 is YYEEEE. CDR3 coding DNA: TGTGCCAGCAGCTTGGGGGAGGTCGGTGGCACCATATATTTT. Amino acids: CASSLGEVGGTIYF. Looking up the rest from reference TRBV5-6 and TRBJ1-3 gives the full variable domain: DAGVTQSPTHLIKTRGQQVTLRCSPKSGHDTVSWYQQALGQGPQFIFQYYEEEERQRGNFPDRFSGHQFPNYSSELNVNALLLGDSALYLCASSLGEVGGTIYFGEGSWLTVV.